This T cell receptor beta chain is drawn from a study of graft-versus-host responses after intestinal transplantation. The overall study: Recipients had transplants, and these were multivisceral, liver-intestinal, or isolated intestinal. Findings and caveats of the study: Detected in recipient marrow were GvH clones, some of which were first observed in ileum or blood.

Sequencing was performed with immunoSEQ multiplex PCR; in TCRdb, only in-frame clones are kept and a portion is missing. The data contain 62,000 or so clones, approximately 90% of them singletons. Remarks on this clone: Its antigen is not known.

There are 14 residues in the CDR3. CDR1 and CDR2 (germline): MDHEN, SYDVKM. Trimming removed 3 bases from V and 0 bases from J, with 9 bases in between. This clonotype was sampled from a human patient who received an intestinal transplant, so some T cells may come from the graft donor. The chain carries TRBV28 and TRBJ2-7; D may be TRBD1 (5 bases). The sample was PBMCs, taken 26 days after transplant. The CDR3 here is CASSLTVSSYEQYF. Written as DNA, the CDR3 is TGTGCCAGCAGTTTGACAGTGAGCTCCTACGAGCAGTACTTC.